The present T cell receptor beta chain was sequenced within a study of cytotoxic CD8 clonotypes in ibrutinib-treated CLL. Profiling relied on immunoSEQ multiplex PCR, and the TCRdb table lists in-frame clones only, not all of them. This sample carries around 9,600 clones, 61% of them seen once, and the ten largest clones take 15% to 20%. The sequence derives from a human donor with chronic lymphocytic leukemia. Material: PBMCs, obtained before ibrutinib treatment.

This CDR3 reads CASIRTGYTEAFF. The CDR3 bases are TGTGCCAGCATACGGACAGGGTACACTGAAGCTTTCTTT. V and J are TRBV6-5 and TRBJ1-1; 8 positions match TRBD1. The ends lost 7 bases at V and 3 bases at J; junction bases unmatched: 4. CDR3 length equals 13 residues. The germline V gene has CDR1 MNHEY and CDR2 SVGAGI.